The 3 T cell receptor beta chains presented below share a single source sample, sequenced in a study of CD8 T cells in Susac syndrome. An amount of RNA that ranged from roughly 0.45 to 1 ug was reverse transcribed with random hexamers. TCRdb re-called the immunoSEQ multiplex PCR reads with MiXCR, one entry per CDR3 protein. In the table there are some 170,000 distinct CDR3 sequences, approximately 94% of which are singletons. Sample: CD4+ T cells from PBMCs. These receptors were collected from a human donor in good health.

The DNA of the CDR3 is TGCGCCAGCAGCCCTTTAGCGGGTTCCCAAGAGACCCAGTACTTC. Amino acid sequence: CASSPLAGSQETQYF. The V call is TRBV5-1, the J call TRBJ2-5; 7 positions agree with TRBD2. V was pared by 4 bases and J by 1 base, with 7 bases of the junction left unmatched. Germline CDR1 is SGHRS and CDR2 is YFSETQ. The CDR3 loop spans 15 amino acids.

The chain recombines TRBV7-2 with TRBJ2-5; D is unclear. Trimming took off 3 bases at V and 1 base at J, with 9 bases between the two ends. The CDR3 runs 14 residues. Germline CDR1 is SGHTA and CDR2 is FQGNSA. As DNA, the CDR3 is TGTGCCAGCAGCTTGATGGTATCCCAAGAGACCCAGTACTTC. Residues: CASSLMVSQETQYF.

The CDR3 reads CSAPGPFRSYNEQFF. The CDR3 DNA follows: TGCAGTGCTCCCGGACCCTTCCGATCCTACAATGAGCAGTTCTTC. The chain couples TRBV20-1 to TRBJ2-1; D gene ambiguous. This CDR3 contains 15 residues. V lost 5 bases, J lost 1 base, and 15 bases lay in between. Germline CDR1 reads DFQATT; CDR2 reads SNEGSKA (reference sequence).